This T cell receptor (beta chain) came from a study of CD8 T cells in ankylosing spondylitis (dated by TCRdb to about 2017). Some background on the complete study: The study set out to find disease-linked TCR variants by profiling T cell receptor beta repertoires in ankylosing spondylitis patients and healthy donors. The full study cohort was made up of about 25 ankylosing spondylitis patients and roughly 98 healthy donors. Peripheral blood was sampled, and synovial fluid was also collected from ankylosing spondylitis patients.

Broader findings and caveats from the paper: A CD8+ phenotype was shown by the disease-linked clones, which were found at relatively low frequencies in peripheral blood. Blood from ankylosing spondylitis patients appeared to be characterized by a TCR beta motif composed of under 10 highly homologous amino acid variants. Some motif variants had previously been reported in the synovial fluid and blood of reactive arthritis patients, which suggests shared mechanisms of disease initiation. Significant enrichment of the disease-linked clones was reported in matched synovial fluid samples from ankylosing spondylitis patients.

This clonotype occurred a few times. There is no known antigen for this receptor. No per-base quality is available; no much larger clone lies one base away. V loses 6 bases of germline sequence and J loses 4 bases, and the interval between the two ends is 12 bases. CDR1 and CDR2 (DFQATT, SNEGSKA) derive from the germline V gene (reference sequence). Inclusive of the bounding cysteine and phenylalanine, the CDR3 is 12 residues long. Kept here is only the CDR3 DNA, which spans 36 bases and is read in frame from base 1. The reads were generated on an Illumina HiSeq 2500. Quantitative 5'-RACE with molecular barcodes was the method used to prepare the TCR beta libraries. The original methods were these. A new computational method based on a probabilistic model of VDJ rearrangement was used to identify disease-linked TCR variants. The raw public reads went through TCRdb reprocessing: fastp at Q25, MiXCR clone calling, in-frame beta chains kept. Identical CDR3 protein sequences are pooled into one entry, listed with their most common genes and DNA. The V and J calls, along with clone size, are taken from TCRdb and not from the paper's own processing. This sample has about 310,000 distinct CDR3 sequences in its table, and less than 25% of those were observed once. Clones ranked in the top ten supply under 4% of the sample.

This receptor was taken from a female donor with ankylosing spondylitis or in good health (not recorded which). This receptor chain uses TRBV20-1 and TRBJ1-1; the D gene is unclear. Sequences were obtained from blood, either unsorted or a sorted T cell fraction (not recorded which). The CDR3 protein: CSAESRVTEAFF. The bases read TGCAGTGCAGAAAGTAGGGTCACTGAAGCTTTCTTT.